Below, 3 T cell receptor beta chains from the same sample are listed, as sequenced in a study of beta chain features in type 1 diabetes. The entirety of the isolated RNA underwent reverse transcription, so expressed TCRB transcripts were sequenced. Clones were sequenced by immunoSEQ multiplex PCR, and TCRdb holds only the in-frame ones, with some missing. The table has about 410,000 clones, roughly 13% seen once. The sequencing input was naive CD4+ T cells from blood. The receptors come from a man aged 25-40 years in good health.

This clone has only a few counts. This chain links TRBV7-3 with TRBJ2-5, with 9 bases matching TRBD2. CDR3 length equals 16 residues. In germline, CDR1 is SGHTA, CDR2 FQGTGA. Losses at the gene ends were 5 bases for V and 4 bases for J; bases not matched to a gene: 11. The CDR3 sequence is CASSLNSGRSGETQYF. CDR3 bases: TGTGCCAGCAGCCTAAATAGCGGGAGATCCGGAGAGACCCAGTACTTC.

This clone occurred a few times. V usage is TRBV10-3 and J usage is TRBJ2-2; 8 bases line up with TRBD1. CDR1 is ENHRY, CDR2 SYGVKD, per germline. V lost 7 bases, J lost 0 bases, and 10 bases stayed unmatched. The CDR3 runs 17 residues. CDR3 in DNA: TGTGCCATCACTCCACCGGGACAGGACTCGAACACCGGGGAGCTGTTTTTT. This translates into CAITPPGQDSNTGELFF.

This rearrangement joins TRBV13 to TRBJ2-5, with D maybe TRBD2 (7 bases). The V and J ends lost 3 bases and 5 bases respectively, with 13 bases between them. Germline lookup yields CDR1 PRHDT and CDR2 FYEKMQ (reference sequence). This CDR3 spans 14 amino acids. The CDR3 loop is CASSLRGGRETQYF. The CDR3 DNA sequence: TGTGCCAGCAGCTTGAGGGGGGGACGCGAGACCCAGTACTTC.